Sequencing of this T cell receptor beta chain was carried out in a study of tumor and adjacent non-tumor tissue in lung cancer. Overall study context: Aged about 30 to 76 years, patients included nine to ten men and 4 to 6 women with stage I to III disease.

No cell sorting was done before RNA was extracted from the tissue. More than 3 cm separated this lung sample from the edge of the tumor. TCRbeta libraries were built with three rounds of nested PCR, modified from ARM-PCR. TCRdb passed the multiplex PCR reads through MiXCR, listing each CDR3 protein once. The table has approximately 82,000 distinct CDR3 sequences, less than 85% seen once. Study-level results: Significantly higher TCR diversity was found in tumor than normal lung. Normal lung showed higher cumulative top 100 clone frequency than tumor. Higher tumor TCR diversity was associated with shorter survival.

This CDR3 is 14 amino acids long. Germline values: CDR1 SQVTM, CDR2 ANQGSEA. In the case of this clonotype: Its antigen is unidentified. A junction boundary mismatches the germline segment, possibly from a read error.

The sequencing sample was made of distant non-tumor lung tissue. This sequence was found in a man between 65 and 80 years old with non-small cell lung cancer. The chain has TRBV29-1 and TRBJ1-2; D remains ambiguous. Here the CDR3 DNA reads TGCAGCGTTGCCCATGGGCGGGGTGGGCCTGGCAAACCCTTC. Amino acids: CSVAHGRGGPGKPF.